A selection of T cell receptor beta chains follows, all from one sample in a study of cytomegalovirus exposure and HLA in healthy donors. Here immunoSEQ multiplex PCR was the method, and the copy in TCRdb shows in-frame clones only, minus some. The table shows just under 75,000 clones, with around 94% occurring only once. The sequencing sample was made of PBMCs. Every receptor here comes from a young woman in good health and CMV-seropositive. Both conserved end residues are part of each CDR3. The D gene is left open where the match is weak. For some rows the clone size is stated as once, few or many, or as a class when expanded; others skip it.

V gene: TRBV5-6
D gene: TRBD2
clone size: -
J gene: TRBJ2-3
CDR3 protein: CASSARGLAGVPWSDTQYF
CDR3 DNA: TGTGCCAGCAGCGCACGAGGACTAGCGGGGGTGCCGTGGTCGGATACGCAGTATTTT

V gene: TRBV5-4
D gene: -
clone size: -
J gene: TRBJ2-5
CDR3 protein: CASSLVEREETQYF
CDR3 DNA: TGTGCCAGCAGCTTGGTTGAGCGCGAAGAGACCCAGTACTTC

V gene: TRBV7-2
D gene: -
clone size: -
J gene: TRBJ2-2
CDR3 protein: CASTSGVGEDTGELFF
CDR3 DNA: TGTGCCAGCACCTCAGGGGTGGGTGAGGACACCGGGGAGCTGTTTTTT

V gene: TRBV28
D gene: -
clone size: -
J gene: TRBJ1-2
CDR3 protein: CASSLGPRGVDYGYTF
CDR3 DNA: TGTGCCAGCAGTTTGGGGCCCAGGGGCGTTGACTATGGCTACACCTTC

V gene: TRBV7-2
D gene: -
clone size: -
J gene: TRBJ1-5
CDR3 protein: CASSPRTGVNQPQHF
CDR3 DNA: TGTGCCAGCAGCCCACGAACAGGAGTCAATCAGCCCCAGCATTTT

V gene: TRBV2
D gene: -
clone size: -
J gene: TRBJ1-2
CDR3 protein: CASNRLPDKAAGYTF
CDR3 DNA: TGTGCCAGCAACCGCCTCCCGGACAAGGCAGCGGGCTACACCTTC

V gene: TRBV5-6
D gene: -
clone size: -
J gene: TRBJ2-1
CDR3 protein: CASSFGGTDNEQFF
CDR3 DNA: TGTGCCAGCAGCTTTGGAGGGACTGACAATGAGCAGTTCTTC

V gene: TRBV25-1
D gene: -
clone size: -
J gene: TRBJ1-1
CDR3 protein: CASISLRNTEAFF
CDR3 DNA: TGTGCCAGCATTAGCCTCCGGAACACTGAAGCTTTCTTT

V gene: TRBV6-1
D gene: -
clone size: once
J gene: TRBJ1-1
CDR3 protein: CASSEAVAWPPRGVVNTEAFF
CDR3 DNA: TGTGCCAGCAGTGAAGCCGTTGCCTGGCCCCCCAGGGGCGTCGTGAACACTGAAGCTTTCTTT

V gene: TRBV28
D gene: TRBD1
clone size: -
J gene: TRBJ2-5
CDR3 protein: CASRSGTVMTQYF
CDR3 DNA: TGTGCCAGCAGATCCGGGACAGTCATGACCCAGTACTTC

V gene: TRBV27
D gene: -
clone size: -
J gene: TRBJ1-6
CDR3 protein: CASGGDRSYSPLHF
CDR3 DNA: TGTGCCAGCGGGGGGGACCGTTCTTATTCACCCCTCCACTTT

V gene: TRBV5-6
D gene: TRBD1
clone size: -
J gene: TRBJ2-7
CDR3 protein: CASSSTTGNYEQYF
CDR3 DNA: TGTGCCAGCAGCTCGACGACAGGGAACTACGAGCAGTACTTC

V gene: TRBV5-1
D gene: TRBD2
clone size: few
J gene: TRBJ2-4
CDR3 protein: CASSPGTSNIQYF
CDR3 DNA: TGCGCCAGCAGCCCGGGGACTAGCAACATTCAGTACTTC

V gene: TRBV29-1
D gene: TRBD1
clone size: -
J gene: TRBJ1-1
CDR3 protein: CSAGQGGTEAFF
CDR3 DNA: TGCAGCGCCGGACAGGGTGGAACTGAAGCTTTCTTT

V gene: TRBV28
D gene: -
clone size: -
J gene: TRBJ1-2
CDR3 protein: CASRRQTNYGYTF
CDR3 DNA: TGTGCCAGCAGAAGACAGACTAACTATGGCTACACCTTC

V gene: TRBV4-1
D gene: TRBD2
clone size: -
J gene: TRBJ2-3
CDR3 protein: CASSRTGTTTDTQYF
CDR3 DNA: TGCGCCAGCAGCCGTACTGGGACTACCACAGATACGCAGTATTTT

V gene: TRBV7-6
D gene: -
clone size: -
J gene: TRBJ2-7
CDR3 protein: CASSLVEGSGTDEQYF
CDR3 DNA: TGTGCCAGCAGCTTAGTAGAGGGCTCCGGTACGGACGAGCAGTACTTC

V gene: TRBV30
D gene: TRBD1
clone size: -
J gene: TRBJ1-2
CDR3 protein: CAWGTGGTYGYTF
CDR3 DNA: TGTGCCTGGGGGACAGGGGGCACCTATGGCTACACCTTC

V gene: TRBV6-6
D gene: TRBD2
clone size: -
J gene: TRBJ2-1
CDR3 protein: CASSYPLAGGYNEQFF
CDR3 DNA: TGTGCCAGCAGTTACCCACTAGCGGGGGGTTACAATGAGCAGTTCTTC

V gene: TRBV4-2
D gene: -
clone size: -
J gene: TRBJ1-1
CDR3 protein: CASSQGATATNTEAFF
CDR3 DNA: TGTGCCAGCAGCCAAGGTGCCACAGCCACTAACACTGAAGCTTTCTTT